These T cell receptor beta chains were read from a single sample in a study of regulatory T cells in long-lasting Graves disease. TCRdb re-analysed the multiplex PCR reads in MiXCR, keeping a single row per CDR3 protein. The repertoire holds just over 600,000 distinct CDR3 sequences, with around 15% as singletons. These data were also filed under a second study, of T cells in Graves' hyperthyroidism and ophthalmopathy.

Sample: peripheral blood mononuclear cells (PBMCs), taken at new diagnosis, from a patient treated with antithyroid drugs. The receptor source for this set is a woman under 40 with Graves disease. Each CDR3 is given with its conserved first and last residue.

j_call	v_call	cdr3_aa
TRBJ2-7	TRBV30	CAWSPGLPYEQYF
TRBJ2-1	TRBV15	CATSRSGDYNEQFF
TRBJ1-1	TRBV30	CAWSVHSTDAAFF
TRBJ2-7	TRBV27	CASSPGLAGLSYEQYF
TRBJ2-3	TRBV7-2	CASRPEAGEFTDTQYF
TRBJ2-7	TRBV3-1	CASRRGGDSYEQYF
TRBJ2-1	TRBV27	CASSLPASGSHNEQFF
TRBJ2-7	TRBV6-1	CASSRDRGAEQYF
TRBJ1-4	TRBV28	CASSTATGERTEKLFF
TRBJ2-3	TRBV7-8	CASSASGTTDTQYF
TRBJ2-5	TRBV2	CASSGYTPMETQYF
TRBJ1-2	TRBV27	CASSLSDRVAHGYTF
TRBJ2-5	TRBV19	CASSDGGGETQYF
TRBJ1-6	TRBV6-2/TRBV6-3	CASSYLGNSPLHF
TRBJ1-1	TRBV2	CASIAKGSDTEAFF
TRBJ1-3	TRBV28	CASSGWGQGNTIYF
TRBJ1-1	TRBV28	CASSFLRAGGTEAFF
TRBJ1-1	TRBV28	CASRGPGGADTEAFF
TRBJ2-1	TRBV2	CASSEVTSNEQFF
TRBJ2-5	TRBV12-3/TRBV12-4	CASSRVNPGLWEAETQYF
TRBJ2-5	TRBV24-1	CATSDTRTAQETQYF
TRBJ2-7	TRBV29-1	CSVEVRDRGFHEQYF
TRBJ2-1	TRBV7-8	CASSLEANSGLNNEQFF
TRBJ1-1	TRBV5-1	CASSLDPGGGTEAFF
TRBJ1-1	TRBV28	CASSFVNTEAFF
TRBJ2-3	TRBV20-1	CSARDNREDTQYF
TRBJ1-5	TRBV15	CATSGGRSNQPQHF
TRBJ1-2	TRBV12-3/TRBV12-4	CASMVQGAAYGYTF
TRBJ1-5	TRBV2	CASSLDIFNQPQHF
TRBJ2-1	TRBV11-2	CASSSTAHEQFF
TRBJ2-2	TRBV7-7	CASSLGTNGELFF
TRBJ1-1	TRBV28	CASSWLDRGRLADTEAFF
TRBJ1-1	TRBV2	CASSPLRGNTEAFF
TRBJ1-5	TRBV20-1	CSAISGSQPQHF
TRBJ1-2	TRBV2	CASRPGPRDDYTF
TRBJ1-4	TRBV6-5	CASSLERFLFF
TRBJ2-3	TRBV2	CASSVSDLYTDTQYF
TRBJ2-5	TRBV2	CASSAGPPQETQYF
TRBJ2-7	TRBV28	CASSLSGRTFYEQYF
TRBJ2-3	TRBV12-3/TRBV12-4	CASRPGLSLGTDTQYF
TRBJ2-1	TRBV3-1	CASSQEISHEQFF